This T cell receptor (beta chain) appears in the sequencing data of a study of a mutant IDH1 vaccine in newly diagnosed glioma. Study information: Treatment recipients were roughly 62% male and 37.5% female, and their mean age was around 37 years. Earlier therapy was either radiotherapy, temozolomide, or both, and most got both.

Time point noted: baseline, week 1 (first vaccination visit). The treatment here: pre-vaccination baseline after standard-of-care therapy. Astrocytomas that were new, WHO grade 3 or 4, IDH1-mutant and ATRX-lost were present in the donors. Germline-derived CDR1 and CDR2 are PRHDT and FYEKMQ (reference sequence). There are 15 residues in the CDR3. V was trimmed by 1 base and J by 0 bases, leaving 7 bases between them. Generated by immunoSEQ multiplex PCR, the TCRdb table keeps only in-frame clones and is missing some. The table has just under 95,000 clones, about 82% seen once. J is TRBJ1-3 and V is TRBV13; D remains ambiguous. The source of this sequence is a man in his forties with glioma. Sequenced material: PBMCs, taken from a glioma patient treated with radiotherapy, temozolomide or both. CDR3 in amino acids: CASSLARYSGNTIYF. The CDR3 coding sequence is TGTGCCAGCAGCTTAGCCAGGTACTCTGGAAACACCATATATTTT.